This T cell receptor beta chain was recorded in a study of metastatic and nonmetastatic thyroid tumors. Study-wide context: For malignant and benign thyroid patients, tumor or nodule tissue and blood were the sources whose repertoires were compared.

Thyroid surgery was preceded by no treatment in any patient. This clone has ten or more counts. TCRdb called clones again from the PCR reads with MiXCR. The table includes 53,000 or so clones, approximately 22% detected once. Germline V gene sequence: CDR1 SGDLS, CDR2 YYNGEE. The CDR3 spans 15 residues. V gave up 2 bases and J gave up 2 bases; unmatched junction bases: 6. The sequenced sample consisted of blood. This TCR was sampled from a female donor with papillary thyroid cancer or a benign thyroid nodule (not recorded which). Some clones in this sample may be carry-over from other donors' samples. V usage is TRBV9 and J usage is TRBJ1-1; 7 bases line up with TRBD1. The CDR3 DNA is TGTGCCAGCAGCGTGGGAGGGGGCATAAACACTGAAGCTTTCTTT. Translating gives CASSVGGGINTEAFF.